This TCR beta chain was identified in a study of shared clonotypes between healthy human individuals (dated by TCRdb to the early 2020s). As for the study more broadly: The cohort comprised a couple of women and three men aged 18 to 49 years. For each donor, three plates each were used for CD4 naive and CD4 memory, two plates were used for CD8 naive, and one plate was used for CD8 memory. Leukapheresis yielded between about 0.9 and 10 billion PBMCs per donor. To increase sequencing depth and limit assay-specific biases, different laboratories used diverse techniques to prepare libraries and sequence TCR repertoires. The study deeply sequenced blood TCR repertoires of about 5 healthy adults to estimate repertoire size and the extent of clonotype sharing between individuals. What the authors observed across the whole study: Sampling was restricted to blood, and TCR repertoires in tissue are likely to differ from TCR repertoires in blood. Because the study included a small number of donors, the genetic and exposure-history diversity represented was limited. Compared with non-shared clonotypes, the clonotypes found in all four sorted-subset donors had higher generation probabilities. Rarefaction of sorted-subset datasets indicated incomplete sequencing despite the large sequencing depth. About 5% of naive CD4, 3.5% of naive CD8, roughly 2.5% of memory CD4, and 0.35% to 0.4% of memory CD8 clonotypes were shared across several donors. Larger estimated clonotype richness was generally found for naive subsets than for memory subsets. Pairwise subsampling led to the expectation that sequencing depth would affect the degree of clonotype sharing among donors.

Per the germline V gene, MDHEN is the CDR1 and SYDVKM is the CDR2. V loses 0 bases of germline sequence and J loses 3 bases, and the interval between the two ends is 6 bases. The CDR3, from cysteine to phenylalanine, totals 13 residues. The entry retains the CDR3 DNA only, 39 bases that are in frame from base 1. Using the deep immunoSEQ assay, TCR CDR3 regions were amplified from genomic DNA by multiplex PCR. Extracted genomic DNA from each cell subset was distributed evenly across all wells of several immunoSEQ 96-well plates, and each plate was treated as a replicate. For sorted subsets, roughly 0.2 ug genomic DNA, equal to about 30,000 T cell genomes, was loaded into each replicate PCR. The purified libraries were quantified using a Qubit 3.0 fluorometer, sized with a Bioanalyzer 2100, and then quantified again using the KAPA Library Quantification kit. Every immunoSEQ 96-well plate was sequenced on a dedicated single-read 150-cycle Illumina NextSeq 550 flow cell. As for how the authors treated the data: Because the immunoSEQ output included only junctional sequences and no quality scores, the filtering could not be the same as the filtering used for full-length reads. Sequences were annotated with PyIR, a Python wrapper for IgBLAST v1.9, using IMGT germline references to assign V/J genes and CDR3. Reads with weak V/J assignments (E-value above 1e-6), missing CDR3, stop codons, out-of-frame junctions, or ambiguous translated residues were removed. V3J clonotypes were defined as sequences sharing an identical inferred V gene, J gene, and CDR3 amino acid sequence. Percentage overlap between repertoires was calculated by dividing the number of shared unique clonotypes by the size of the smaller repertoire. Three approaches were used to assess repertoire richness: RTK rarefaction, the Chao1 estimator, and Recon v2.1 estimates of unobserved clonotypes. Generation probabilities for all TCRbeta clonotypes obtained by the gDNA method from several donors were computed using OLGA. Sourced from immuneACCESS, this table was stored by TCRdb with only in-frame sequences that have V and J called. A share of the clones is absent; for the studies checked, an unresolved V gene accounts for under half, and the remainder has no known explanation. V and J calls and clone size come straight from that table; D and trimming were deduced from the DNA. This sample comprises over 2 million clones, roughly 95% of them detected only once. The ten largest clones add up to 0.1% to 0.15% of the sample.

The table lists this clone with a count of one. Its antigen remains unidentified. No per-base quality is available; no much larger clone lies one base away. The donors were healthy, HIV-negative adults who had no recently reported acute infections or vaccinations. Every donor was a Caucasian adult living in Nashville, Tennessee, USA. CD4+ T cells were enriched through magnetic negative selection, after which naive cells were positively selected on CD45RA and the remaining negative fraction served as the memory subset. Blood was collected by leukapheresis, and PBMCs were isolated by Ficoll-Histopaque density gradient centrifugation and then cryopreserved in liquid nitrogen vapor phase. Analytical flow cytometry was used to check the purity and quantity of each magnetically sorted T cell population. Genomic DNA was isolated from each sorted fraction and quantified by UV absorbance on a Nanodrop 2000c.

The sequence came from a man younger than 35 in good health. Sequencing was performed on naive CD4+ T cells sorted from blood. The meaning of the sample's cell subset or site label: CD45RA+ positively selected. The chain uses TRBV28 and TRBJ2-7, with the D gene call left open. The CDR3 has the sequence CASSLWGRYEQYF. The DNA reads TGTGCCAGCAGTTTATGGGGCCGCTACGAGCAGTACTTC.